This T cell receptor beta chain was retrieved from a study of blood T cell repertoires in COVID-19. Under the authors' procedure: Amplifying reference gene primers gave estimates of nucleated cell counts. The protocol was immunoSEQ multiplex PCR, while the TCRdb copy is restricted to in-frame clones and leaves out a portion. V and J calls and clone size are given by that table; D and trimming were obtained from the DNA. This sample carries almost 250,000 clones, 70% to 90% of them seen once, and the ten largest clones take over 7.5%. Germline-derived CDR1 and CDR2 are SGDLS and YYNGEE. J gave up 6 bases and V 4 bases, and 6 bases lay outside the gene matches. The CDR3 sequence is 15 residues long. In this sample, this clone turned up once.

Sequences were obtained from PBMCs or T cells enriched from blood (not recorded which). This clonotype was obtained from a woman aged 45-60 years with acute COVID-19. The J gene is TRBJ2-7, the V gene TRBV9, with 14 bases aligning to TRBD2. In DNA form, the CDR3 reads TGTGCCAGCAGCCCGGGACTAGCGGGGGCGGGCGAGCAGTACTTC. It specifies CASSPGLAGAGEQYF.